These 26 T cell receptor beta chains were all obtained from the same sample, sequenced in a study of CD8 T cells in Susac syndrome. With random hexamers, about 0.5 to 1 ug RNA was reverse transcribed. TCRdb called the immunoSEQ multiplex PCR reads again in MiXCR, with one record for every CDR3 protein. The sample has under 200,000 distinct CDR3 sequences, 90% to 97% seen once; the top ten hold 0.098%. Sequenced material: CD4+ T cells from PBMCs. The receptors originated from a human donor with Susac syndrome.

The chain couples TRBV19 to TRBJ2-3; 8 nucleotides agree with TRBD1. This CDR3 has 14 residues. Germline trimming cut 7 bases from V and 5 bases from J; bases unmatched to any gene: 8. Per germline, CDR1 LNHDA and CDR2 SQIVND (reference sequence). CDR3 nucleotide sequence: TGTGCCAGTATATCGGACAGGGCTAAAGATACGCAGTATTTT. Encoded protein: CASISDRAKDTQYF. The complete variable domain, with remaining parts taken from reference TRBV19 and TRBJ2-3, reads DGGITQSPKYLFRKEGQNVTLSCEQNLNHDAMYWYRQDPGQGLRLIYYSQIVNDFQKGDIAEGYSVSREKKESFPLTVTSAQKNPTAFYLCASISDRAKDTQYFGPGTRLTVL.

This chain joins TRBV20-1 and TRBJ1-5, with D tentatively TRBD1 (6 bases). Germline V gene sequence: CDR1 DFQATT, CDR2 SNEGSKA (reference sequence). Trimming removed 5 bases at V and 4 bases at J, with 18 bases between. The CDR3 spans 15 residues. CDR3 sequence reads: CSAARTGFWNQPQHF. The CDR3 nucleotides are TGCAGTGCTGCAAGAACAGGGTTTTGGAATCAGCCCCAGCATTTT.

CDR3 in DNA: TGCAGTGCTAGAGCCGGGACAGGGTTCAATCAGCCCCAGCATTTT. This gives the protein CSARAGTGFNQPQHF. This rearrangement joins TRBV20-1 to TRBJ1-5, with 9 positions matching TRBD1. Germline assignment: CDR1 DFQATT and CDR2 SNEGSKA (reference sequence). CDR3 length: 15 residues. J was trimmed by 3 bases and V by 1 base; bases with no gene match: 4.

The rearrangement uses TRBV25-1 and TRBJ2-6; a possible D gene is TRBD2 (5 bases). The CDR3 is 16 amino acids. CDR1 and CDR2 (germline): MGHDK, SYGVNS. Trimming took 7 bases from V and 0 from J, leaving 13 bases between them. CDR3 loop: CASTEMGSSGANVLTF. The CDR3 region has the DNA TGTGCCAGCACCGAGATGGGGAGCTCTGGGGCCAACGTCCTGACTTTC.

This chain links TRBV5-6 with TRBJ1-2; possibly TRBD1 for D (5 bases). The CDR3 covers 15 residues. The ends were cut back, 4 bases at V and 2 bases at J, with 15 bases in the middle. CDR1 is SGHDT and CDR2 is YYEEEE in the germline V gene. DNA for the CDR3: TGTGCCAGCAGCCTACCGGGACGGACAAACTATGGCTACACCTTC. It is translated as CASSLPGRTNYGYTF.

This clonotype was detected only once. The rearrangement joins TRBV5-4 to TRBJ2-7, with D unresolved. The V end lost 0 bases, the J end lost 2 bases, and 6 bases lay between the germline ends. The CDR3 has 13 amino acids. From germline, CDR1 is SGHNT and CDR2 YYREEE (reference sequence). The DNA for the CDR3 is TGTGCCAGCAGCTTGGCCTGGACCTACGAGCAGTACTTC. Translated: CASSLAWTYEQYF.

The chain recombines TRBV6-5 with TRBJ1-1; 8 bases agree with TRBD1. The CDR3 is 15 amino acids. Looked up from germline, CDR1 is MNHEY and CDR2 is SVGAGI. The V gene end was trimmed by 6 bases and the J gene end by 1 base; junction bases not matched to a gene: 7. The CDR3 nucleotides are TGTGCCAGCAGCAGGGGAGGGACAGGGAACACTGAAGCTTTCTTT. Its protein is CASSRGGTGNTEAFF.

The chain couples TRBV3-1 to TRBJ1-6; D is unresolved. The CDR3 is 16 residues long. CDR1 LGHDT and CDR2 YNNKEL come from the germline V gene (reference sequence). Trimming removed 0 bases at V and 6 bases at J, with 12 bases between. The CDR3 DNA reads TGTGCCAGCAGCCAAGATGGGCAGGAGGGTAATTCACCCCTCCACTTT. This translates into CASSQDGQEGNSPLHF.

J is TRBJ1-1 and V is TRBV4-1; maybe TRBD1 (5 bases). Germline CDR1 MGHRA, CDR2 YSYEKL. V dropped 7 bases and J dropped 1 base, with 16 bases sitting between them. This CDR3 has 15 amino acids. The CDR3 spells CASKGREAENTEAFF. The CDR3 DNA is TGCGCCAGCAAGGGGAGGGAAGCCGAGAACACTGAAGCTTTCTTT.

The V gene is TRBV30, the J gene TRBJ2-7; no clear D gene. The CDR3 has 15 residues. Looked up from germline, CDR1 is GTSNPN and CDR2 is SVGIG (reference sequence). Trimming cost V 0 bases and J 0 bases, with 12 bases left between them. CDR3 amino acids: CAWSVRQMSSYEQYF. The CDR3 DNA reads as TGTGCCTGGAGTGTAAGGCAGATGTCCTCCTACGAGCAGTACTTC.

The rearrangement uses TRBV25-1 and TRBJ2-7; D not resolved. Deletions cut 4 bases from V and 4 bases from J, with 8 bases between. Germline values: CDR1 MGHDK, CDR2 SYGVNS. The CDR3 runs to 12 residues. The CDR3 loop is CASSGSTYEQYF. Here the CDR3 DNA reads TGTGCCAGCAGTGGATCGACTTACGAGCAGTACTTC.

J is TRBJ2-3 and V is TRBV5-1; 9 nucleotides agree with TRBD2. Trimming took 4 bases from V and 1 from J; bases not matched to a gene: 10. The V gene's germline CDR1 is SGHRS and CDR2 YFSETQ. The CDR3 sequence is 17 residues long. The CDR3 protein is CASSPGAGGPGTDTQYF. The CDR3 DNA follows: TGCGCCAGCAGCCCGGGTGCGGGGGGGCCCGGCACAGATACGCAGTATTTT.

V and J are TRBV15 and TRBJ1-2; D ambiguous. The CDR3 runs to 14 residues. V dropped 0 bases and J dropped 4 bases, with 9 bases sitting between them. The V gene's germline CDR1 is LNHNV and CDR2 YYDKDF (reference sequence). The chain's CDR3 is CATSRDRSRYGYTF. In DNA, the CDR3 is TGTGCCACCAGCAGAGATCGGTCTCGCTATGGCTACACCTTC.

V and J are TRBV20-1 and TRBJ1-1; D is perhaps TRBD1 (6 bases). Germline V gene lookup returns CDR1 DFQATT and CDR2 SNEGSKA (reference sequence). V lost 6 bases and J 1 base, leaving 9 bases between the germline ends. The CDR3 spans 12 residues. The CDR3 sequence is CSAVQGNTEAFF. The CDR3 DNA reads TGCAGTGCAGTACAGGGGAACACTGAAGCTTTCTTT.

The rearrangement uses TRBV3-1 and TRBJ2-7; 9 bases are a match to TRBD1. Looked up from germline, CDR1 is LGHDT and CDR2 is YNNKEL (reference sequence). This CDR3 has 14 residues. The trim removed 1 base at V and 3 bases at J, leaving 1 base unmatched. The CDR3 DNA reads as TGTGCCAGCAGCCAAGTGGGACAGGGCTACGAGCAGTACTTC. Protein product: CASSQVGQGYEQYF.

This clonotype was counted once. This chain connects TRBV29-1 to TRBJ1-1, with 9 positions matching TRBD1. The germline V gene has CDR1 SQVTM and CDR2 ANQGSEA. This CDR3 is 13 amino acids long. V was pared by 7 bases and J by 1 base, with 4 bases of the junction left unmatched. CDR3 coding DNA: TGCAGCGGAACGACAGGGGGGAACACTGAAGCTTTCTTT. This gives the protein CSGTTGGNTEAFF.

The chain recombines TRBV2 with TRBJ1-1; D possibly corresponds to TRBD1 (6 bases). The germline V and J ends were trimmed by 7 bases and 5 bases, with 20 bases remaining between them. This CDR3 is 15 amino acids long. Germline V lookup: CDR1 SNHLY, CDR2 FYNNEI. The CDR3 loop reads CASTAESGAQTEAFF. For the CDR3, the DNA is TGTGCCAGCACTGCGGAGTCAGGGGCGCAGACTGAAGCTTTCTTT.

The chain combines TRBV29-1 with TRBJ1-1; 8 bases map to TRBD1. J was trimmed by 8 bases and V by 6 bases; bases with no gene match: 5. There are 11 residues in the CDR3. The germline V gene encodes CDR1 SQVTM and CDR2 ANQGSEA. CDR3 DNA: TGCAGCGTCCGGGGGACAGGAGAAGCTTTCTTT. The encoded protein is CSVRGTGEAFF.

The chain has TRBV4-1 and TRBJ1-2; a weak D match, TRBD1 (5 bases). The germline gives CDR1 MGHRA, CDR2 YSYEKL. This CDR3 is built from 16 residues. Trimming left V 1 base short and J 8 bases short, with 20 bases between. This chain's CDR3 is CASSQGDRGSLRGYTF. The CDR3 DNA is TGCGCCAGCAGCCAAGGGGATCGGGGCAGCCTTCGGGGCTACACCTTC.

This chain connects TRBV29-1 to TRBJ1-2; 7 bases fit TRBD1. Trimming took 7 bases from V and 7 from J; bases not matched to a gene: 12. Germline V CDR1 and CDR2: SQVTM, ANQGSEA. The CDR3 runs to 13 residues. In DNA form, the CDR3 reads TGCAGCGGCTCGATAACAGGGGAGGGTGGCTACACCTTC. It yields the protein CSGSITGEGGYTF. Using reference TRBV29-1 and TRBJ1-2 for the parts outside the CDR3, the full variable domain is SAVISQKPSRDICQRGTSLTIQCQVDSQVTMMFWYRQQPGQSLTLIATANQGSEATYESGFVIDKFPISRPNLTFSTLTVSNMSPEDSSIYLCSGSITGEGGYTFGSGTRLTVV.

The rearrangement links TRBV18 to TRBJ2-5; D is ambiguous. The length of the CDR3 is 14 residues. V lost 0 bases and J 6 bases, leaving 11 bases between the germline ends. Germline V gene lookup returns CDR1 KGHSH and CDR2 LQKENI. The CDR3 here is CASSPPAKPKTQYF. The CDR3 DNA reads as TGTGCCAGCTCACCACCGGCAAAGCCTAAGACCCAGTACTTC.

The V and J genes are TRBV20-1 and TRBJ1-2, with a weak D call TRBD1 (5 bases). The CDR3 spans 13 residues. CDR1 and CDR2 (germline): DFQATT, SNEGSKA (reference sequence). V was pared by 3 bases and J by 4 bases, with 12 bases between. CDR3 DNA sequence: TGCAGTGCTAGGTCAGGGTTGATCTATGGCTACACCTTC. This sequence encodes CSARSGLIYGYTF.

The chain uses TRBV7-9 and TRBJ1-2; possible D gene TRBD1, 6 bases. V lost 5 bases to trimming and J lost 6 bases, with 19 bases between them. Germline V gene lookup returns CDR1 SEHNR and CDR2 FQNEAQ (reference sequence). This CDR3 is 15 amino acids long. Here the CDR3 DNA reads TGTGCCAGCAGCGTATGGGACACTTCGGGGGATGGCTACACCTTC. Its protein is CASSVWDTSGDGYTF.

V usage is TRBV29-1 and J usage is TRBJ1-4, with D uncertain. There are 14 residues in the CDR3. V was shortened by 4 bases and J by 7 bases, with 16 bases between the two germline ends. Germline CDR1 SQVTM, CDR2 ANQGSEA. The CDR3 sequence is CSVGDSVFGEKLFF. The CDR3 nucleotides read TGCAGCGTTGGAGACTCTGTCTTCGGTGAAAAACTGTTTTTT. Full variable domain (rest looked up from reference TRBV29-1 and TRBJ1-4): SAVISQKPSRDICQRGTSLTIQCQVDSQVTMMFWYRQQPGQSLTLIATANQGSEATYESGFVIDKFPISRPNLTFSTLTVSNMSPEDSSIYLCSVGDSVFGEKLFFGSGTQLSVL.

This clonotype was seen just once. The rearrangement joins TRBV6-2 or TRBV6-3 to TRBJ2-7; either TRBD1 or TRBD2 may fit D (5 bases each). Deletions cut 0 bases from V and 0 bases from J, with 6 bases between. Germline loops: CDR1 MNHEY, CDR2 SVGEGT. This CDR3 is built from 14 residues. CDR3 loop: CASSYSGTSYEQYF. CDR3 in DNA: TGTGCCAGCAGTTACTCCGGGACCTCCTACGAGCAGTACTTC.

The rearrangement links TRBV19 to TRBJ1-2; 8 nucleotides agree with TRBD1. Germline CDR1 is LNHDA and CDR2 is SQIVND (reference sequence). V gave up 3 bases and J gave up 4 bases; unmatched junction bases: 10. The CDR3 loop spans 16 amino acids. The CDR3 DNA sequence: TGTGCCAGTAGTATTCAGGGGGCGCAGGGTGGCTATGGCTACACCTTC. It specifies CASSIQGAQGGYGYTF. Supplemented by reference TRBV19 and TRBJ1-2, the full variable domain reads DGGITQSPKYLFRKEGQNVTLSCEQNLNHDAMYWYRQDPGQGLRLIYYSQIVNDFQKGDIAEGYSVSREKKESFPLTVTSAQKNPTAFYLCASSIQGAQGGYGYTFGSGTRLTVV.